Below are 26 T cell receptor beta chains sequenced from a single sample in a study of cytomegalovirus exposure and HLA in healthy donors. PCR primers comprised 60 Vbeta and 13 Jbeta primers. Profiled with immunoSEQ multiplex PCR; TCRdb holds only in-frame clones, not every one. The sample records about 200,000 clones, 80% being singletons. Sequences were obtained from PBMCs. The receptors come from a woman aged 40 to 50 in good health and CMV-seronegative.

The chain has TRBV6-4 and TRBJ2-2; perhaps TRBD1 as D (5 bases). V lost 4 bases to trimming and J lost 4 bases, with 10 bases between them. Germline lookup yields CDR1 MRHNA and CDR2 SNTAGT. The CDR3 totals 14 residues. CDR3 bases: TGTGCCAGCAGTGTTTGGCAGGGCACCGGGGAGCTGTTTTTT. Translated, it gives CASSVWQGTGELFF.

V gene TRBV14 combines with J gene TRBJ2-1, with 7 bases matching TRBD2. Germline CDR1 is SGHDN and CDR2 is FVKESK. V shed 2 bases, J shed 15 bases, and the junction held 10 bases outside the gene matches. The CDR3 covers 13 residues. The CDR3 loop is CASSQRLAGVAFF. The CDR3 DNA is TGTGCCAGCAGCCAAAGACTCGCGGGAGTAGCGTTCTTC.

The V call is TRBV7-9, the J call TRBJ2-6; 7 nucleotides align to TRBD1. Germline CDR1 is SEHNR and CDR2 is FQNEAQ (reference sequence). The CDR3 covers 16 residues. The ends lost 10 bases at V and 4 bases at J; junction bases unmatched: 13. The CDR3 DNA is TGTGCCACCGAGGTATCCACAGGGGCCGGGGCCAACGTCCTGACTTTC. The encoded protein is CATEVSTGAGANVLTF.

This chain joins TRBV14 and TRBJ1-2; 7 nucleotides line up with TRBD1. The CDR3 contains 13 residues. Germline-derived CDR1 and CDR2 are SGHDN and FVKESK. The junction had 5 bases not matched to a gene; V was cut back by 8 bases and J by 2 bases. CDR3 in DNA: TGTGCCAGCGGGGACAGCCGAAACTATGGCTACACCTTC. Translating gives CASGDSRNYGYTF.

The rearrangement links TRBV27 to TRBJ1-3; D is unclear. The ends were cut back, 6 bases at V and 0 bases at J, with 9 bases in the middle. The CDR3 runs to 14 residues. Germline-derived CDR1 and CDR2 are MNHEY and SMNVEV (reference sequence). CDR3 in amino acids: CASRAEGSGNTIYF. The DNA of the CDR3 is TGTGCCAGCAGGGCAGAGGGCTCTGGAAACACCATATATTTT.

The CDR3: CASSVRDMYINSPLHF. In nucleotides, the CDR3 is TGTGCCAGCAGCGTCCGGGACATGTACATTAATTCACCCCTCCACTTT. The chain is built from TRBV5-6 and TRBJ1-6; the D gene is possibly TRBD1 (6 bases). Germline V gene lookup returns CDR1 SGHDT and CDR2 YYEEEE. The CDR3 has 16 residues. Trimming removed 4 bases at V and 6 bases at J, with 17 bases between.

Here the CDR3 reads CASTTATNEKLFF. In DNA, the CDR3 is TGTGCCAGCACTACTGCAACTAATGAAAAACTGTTTTTT. The chain joins TRBV6-1 to TRBJ1-4; D is undetermined. The V and J ends lost 7 bases and 0 bases respectively, with 6 bases between them. The germline V gene encodes CDR1 MNHNS and CDR2 SASEGT. The CDR3 contains 13 residues.

CDR3 coding DNA: TGTGCCTGGAGGGGAGGGAGGGACCAGCCCCAGCATTTT. This encodes CAWRGGRDQPQHF. The chain is built from TRBV30 and TRBJ1-5; possible D gene TRBD1, 5 bases. The ends were cut back, 3 bases at V and 7 bases at J, with 13 bases in the middle. The CDR3 is made up of 13 amino acids. Germline CDR1 and CDR2: GTSNPN and SVGIG (reference sequence).

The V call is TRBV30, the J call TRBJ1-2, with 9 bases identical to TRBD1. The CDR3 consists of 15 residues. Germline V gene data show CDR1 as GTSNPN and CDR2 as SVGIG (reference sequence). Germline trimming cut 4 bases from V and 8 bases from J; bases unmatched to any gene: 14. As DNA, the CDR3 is TGTGCCTGGATGTCAGGGACAGGGTTTTTCTGGGGCTACACCTTC. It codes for CAWMSGTGFFWGYTF.

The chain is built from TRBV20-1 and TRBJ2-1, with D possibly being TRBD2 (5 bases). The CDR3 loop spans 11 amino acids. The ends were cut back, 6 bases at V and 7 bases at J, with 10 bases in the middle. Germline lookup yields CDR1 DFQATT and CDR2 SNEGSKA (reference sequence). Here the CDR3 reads CSARPGNEQFF. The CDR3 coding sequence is TGCAGTGCGAGACCGGGAAATGAGCAGTTCTTC.

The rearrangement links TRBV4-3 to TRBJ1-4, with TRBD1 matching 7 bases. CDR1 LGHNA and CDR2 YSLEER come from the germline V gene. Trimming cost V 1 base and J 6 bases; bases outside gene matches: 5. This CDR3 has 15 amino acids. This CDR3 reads CASSQGDSSDEKLFF. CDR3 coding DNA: TGCGCCAGCAGCCAAGGGGACAGTTCCGATGAAAAACTGTTTTTT.

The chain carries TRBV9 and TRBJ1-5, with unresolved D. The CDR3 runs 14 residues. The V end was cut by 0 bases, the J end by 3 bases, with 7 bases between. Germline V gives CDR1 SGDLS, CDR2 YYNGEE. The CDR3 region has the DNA TGTGCCAGCAGCGTAGGGGCCTTCAATCAGCCCCAGCATTTT. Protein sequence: CASSVGAFNQPQHF.

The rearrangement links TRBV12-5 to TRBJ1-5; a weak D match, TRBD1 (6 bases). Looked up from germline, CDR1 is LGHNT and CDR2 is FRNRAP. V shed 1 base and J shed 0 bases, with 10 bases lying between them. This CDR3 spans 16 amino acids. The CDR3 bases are TGTGCTAGTGGTTTGGCAAGGACAGCTAGCAATCAGCCCCAGCATTTT. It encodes CASGLARTASNQPQHF.

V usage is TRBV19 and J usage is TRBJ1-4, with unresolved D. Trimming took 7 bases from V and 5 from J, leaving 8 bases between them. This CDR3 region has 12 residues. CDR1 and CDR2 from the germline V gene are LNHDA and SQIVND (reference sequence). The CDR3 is CASMFRNEKLFF. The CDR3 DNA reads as TGTGCCAGTATGTTCAGGAATGAAAAACTGTTTTTT.

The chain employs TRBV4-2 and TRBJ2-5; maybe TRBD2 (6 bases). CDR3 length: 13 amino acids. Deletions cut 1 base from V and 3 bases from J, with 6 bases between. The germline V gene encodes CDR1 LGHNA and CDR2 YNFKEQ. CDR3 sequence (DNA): TGTGCCAGCAGCCAAGTAGCGGAAGAGACCCAGTACTTC. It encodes CASSQVAEETQYF.

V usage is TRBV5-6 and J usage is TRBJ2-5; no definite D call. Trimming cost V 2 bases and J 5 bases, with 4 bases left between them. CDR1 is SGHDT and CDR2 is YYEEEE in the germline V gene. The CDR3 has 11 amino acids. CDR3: CASSFRETQYF. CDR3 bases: TGTGCCAGCAGCTTTCGGGAGACCCAGTACTTC.

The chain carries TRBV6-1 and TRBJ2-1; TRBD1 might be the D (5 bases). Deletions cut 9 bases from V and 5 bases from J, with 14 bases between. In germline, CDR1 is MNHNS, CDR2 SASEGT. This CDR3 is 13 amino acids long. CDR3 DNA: TGTGCCAGTGGGTGGGGCCGTGACAATGAGCAGTTCTTC. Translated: CASGWGRDNEQFF.

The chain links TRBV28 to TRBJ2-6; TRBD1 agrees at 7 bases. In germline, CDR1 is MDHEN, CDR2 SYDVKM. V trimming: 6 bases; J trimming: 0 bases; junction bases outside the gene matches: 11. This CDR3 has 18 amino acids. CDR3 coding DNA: TGTGCCAGCAGATCGAACCCTGGGACAGCCTCTGGGGCCAACGTCCTGACTTTC. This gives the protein CASRSNPGTASGANVLTF.

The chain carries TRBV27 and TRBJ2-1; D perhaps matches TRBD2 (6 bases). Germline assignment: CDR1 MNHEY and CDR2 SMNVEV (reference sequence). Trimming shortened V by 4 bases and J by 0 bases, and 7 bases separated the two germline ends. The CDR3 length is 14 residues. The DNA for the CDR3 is TGTGCCAGCAGTTCGGAGGGCTCCTACAATGAGCAGTTCTTC. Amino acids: CASSSEGSYNEQFF.

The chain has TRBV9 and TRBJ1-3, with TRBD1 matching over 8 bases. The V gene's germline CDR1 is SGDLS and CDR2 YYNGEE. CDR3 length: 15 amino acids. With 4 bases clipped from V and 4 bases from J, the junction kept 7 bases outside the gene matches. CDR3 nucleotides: TGTGCCAGCAGCCCCCTGGGGGACAGGGGAAACACCATATATTTT. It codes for CASSPLGDRGNTIYF.

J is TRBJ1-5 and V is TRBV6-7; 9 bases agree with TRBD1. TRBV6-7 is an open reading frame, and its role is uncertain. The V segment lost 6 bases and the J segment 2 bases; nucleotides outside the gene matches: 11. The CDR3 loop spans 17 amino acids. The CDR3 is CASRNSRDRVCNQPQHF. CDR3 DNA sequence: TGTGCCAGCAGAAACAGCCGGGACAGGGTTTGCAATCAGCCCCAGCATTTT.

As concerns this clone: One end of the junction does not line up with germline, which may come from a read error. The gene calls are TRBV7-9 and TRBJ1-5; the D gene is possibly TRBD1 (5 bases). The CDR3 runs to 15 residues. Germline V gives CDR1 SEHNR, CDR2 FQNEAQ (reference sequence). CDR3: CSSSPPGGGNQPQHF. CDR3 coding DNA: TGTTCCAGCAGCCCCCCCGGGGGGGGGAATCAGCCCCAGCATTTT.

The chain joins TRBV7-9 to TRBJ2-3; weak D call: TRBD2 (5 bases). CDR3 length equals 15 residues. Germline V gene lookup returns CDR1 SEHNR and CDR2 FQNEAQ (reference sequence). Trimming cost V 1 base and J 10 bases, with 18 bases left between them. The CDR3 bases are TGTGCCAGCAGCTTAGAGTCACGGCGGGCTAGTGCGCAGTATTTT. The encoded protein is CASSLESRRASAQYF.

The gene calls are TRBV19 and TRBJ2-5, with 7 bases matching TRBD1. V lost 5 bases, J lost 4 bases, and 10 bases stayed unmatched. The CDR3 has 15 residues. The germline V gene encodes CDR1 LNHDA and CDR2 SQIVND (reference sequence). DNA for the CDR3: TGTGCCAGTAGTCCCGCTAGGGGGCCCGGAGAGACCCAGTACTTC. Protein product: CASSPARGPGETQYF.

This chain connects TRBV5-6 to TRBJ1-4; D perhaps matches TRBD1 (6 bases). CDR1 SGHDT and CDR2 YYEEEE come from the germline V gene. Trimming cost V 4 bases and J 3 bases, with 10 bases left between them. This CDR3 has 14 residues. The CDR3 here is CASSPGTPNEKLFF. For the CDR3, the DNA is TGTGCCAGCAGCCCCGGGACACCTAATGAAAAACTGTTTTTT. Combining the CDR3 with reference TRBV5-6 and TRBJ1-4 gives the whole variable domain DAGVTQSPTHLIKTRGQQVTLRCSPKSGHDTVSWYQQALGQGPQFIFQYYEEEERQRGNFPDRFSGHQFPNYSSELNVNALLLGDSALYLCASSPGTPNEKLFFGSGTQLSVL.

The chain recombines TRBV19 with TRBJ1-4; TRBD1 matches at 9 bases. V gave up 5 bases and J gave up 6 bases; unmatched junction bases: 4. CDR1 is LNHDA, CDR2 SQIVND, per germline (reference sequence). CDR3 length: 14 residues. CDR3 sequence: CASSLRQGDEKLFF. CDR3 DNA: TGTGCCAGTAGTCTTAGACAGGGGGATGAAAAACTGTTTTTT.